Presented here are 13 T cell receptor beta chains from one specimen sequenced in a study of blood T cell repertoires in COVID-19. The assay was immunoSEQ multiplex PCR, and TCRdb's table has in-frame clones only and misses some. The table includes about 250,000 clones, 85% to 90% detected once. The sample consisted of PBMCs or T cells enriched from blood (not recorded which). The receptors derive from a woman between 25 and 40 years old with acute COVID-19.

The rearrangement uses TRBV24-1 and TRBJ1-5; D is uncertain. Trimming removed 0 bases from V and 2 bases from J, with 7 bases in between. Germline CDR1 is KGHDR and CDR2 is SFDVKD. The CDR3 runs 15 residues. In DNA form, the CDR3 reads TGTGCCACCAGTGATTTGCGGGTAGGCAATCAGCCCCAGCATTTT. Translation gives CATSDLRVGNQPQHF.

The chain recombines TRBV5-8 with TRBJ1-5, with a possible D match to TRBD1 (6 bases). The germline V gene encodes CDR1 SGHTS and CDR2 YDEGEE. The V end was cut by 5 bases, the J end by 0 bases, with 15 bases between. The CDR3 runs 16 residues. For the CDR3, the DNA is TGTGCCAGCAGGTTCGCGGGGGGGGCTAGCAATCAGCCCCAGCATTTT. This translates into CASRFAGGASNQPQHF.

The genes are TRBV11-2 and TRBJ1-6, with D uncertain. The length of the CDR3 is 14 residues. The germline V gene has CDR1 SGHAT and CDR2 FQNNGV. Trimming removed 1 base from V and 11 bases from J, with 12 bases in between. Here the CDR3 DNA reads TGTGCCAGCAGCTTAGCAGTCATAAGTACACCCCTCCACTTT. Its protein is CASSLAVISTPLHF. The variable domain in full, completed from reference TRBV11-2 and TRBJ1-6, reads EAGVAQSPRYKIIEKRQSVAFWCNPISGHATLYWYQQILGQGPKLLIQFQNNGVVDDSQLPKDRFSAERLKGVDSTLKIQPAKLEDSAVYLCASSLAVISTPLHFGNGTRLTVT.

The J gene is TRBJ2-7, the V gene TRBV7-2; D unclear. The germline gives CDR1 SGHTA, CDR2 FQGNSA. The CDR3 runs 12 residues. Trimming shortened V by 5 bases and J by 3 bases, and 8 bases separated the two germline ends. CDR3 coding DNA: TGTGCCAGCAGCCCCCCTATCTACGAGCAGTACTTC. It specifies CASSPPIYEQYF. The whole variable domain, remainder taken from reference TRBV7-2 and TRBJ2-7, is GAGVSQSPSNKVTEKGKDVELRCDPISGHTALYWYRQSLGQGLEFLIYFQGNSAPDKSGLPSDRFSAERTGGSVSTLTIQRTQQEDSAVYLCASSPPIYEQYFGPGTRLTVT.

The J gene is TRBJ1-2, the V gene TRBV7-2; TRBD1 is a possible D gene (5 bases). The germline V gene has CDR1 SGHTA and CDR2 FQGNSA. The V gene lost 3 bases and the J gene lost 2 bases, with 7 bases spanning the gap. The CDR3 is 13 residues long. Here the CDR3 reads CASSFDSNYGYTF. DNA for the CDR3: TGTGCCAGCAGCTTTGACAGCAACTATGGCTACACCTTC.

The V and J genes are TRBV2 and TRBJ2-2; 10 bases match TRBD1. Germline CDR1 and CDR2: SNHLY and FYNNEI. The CDR3 length is 14 residues. J was trimmed by 4 bases and V by 10 bases; bases with no gene match: 6. The CDR3 sequence: CATHRDRGTGELFF. The CDR3 nucleotides read TGTGCCACGCACCGGGACAGGGGCACCGGGGAGCTGTTTTTT.

The V and J genes are TRBV6-5 and TRBJ2-7; the match to TRBD1 covers 8 bases. The V gene end was trimmed by 0 bases and the J gene end by 1 base; junction bases not matched to a gene: 5. The germline V gene encodes CDR1 MNHEY and CDR2 SVGAGI. This CDR3 spans 16 amino acids. This CDR3 reads CASSYSTGQVSYEQYF. CDR3 sequence (DNA): TGTGCCAGCAGTTACTCGACGGGACAGGTTTCCTACGAGCAGTACTTC.

As to this clone: The same CDR3 is also encoded by other DNA sequences in this sample. The chain joins TRBV9 to TRBJ1-2, with D perhaps TRBD1 (5 bases). V lost 0 bases and J lost 2, with 5 bases in between. Germline V gene sequence: CDR1 SGDLS, CDR2 YYNGEE. The CDR3 extends over 13 amino acids. CDR3 sequence (DNA): TGTGCCAGCAGCGTAGGACAGAACTATGGCTACACCTTC. Translating it yields CASSVGQNYGYTF.

This clone has only a few counts. This chain uses TRBV30 with TRBJ1-5; D might be TRBD1 (6 bases). Trimming shortened V by 3 bases and J by 0 bases, and 12 bases separated the two germline ends. Germline values: CDR1 GTSNPN, CDR2 SVGIG (reference sequence). CDR3 length: 15 residues. The CDR3 DNA is TGTGCCTGGAGCACACAGGGACCTAGCAATCAGCCCCAGCATTTT. Residues: CAWSTQGPSNQPQHF.

This chain connects TRBV10-1 to TRBJ2-1; TRBD1 aligns across 12 bases. Per germline, CDR1 WNHNN and CDR2 SYGVQD (reference sequence). Trimming took 6 bases from V and 5 from J; bases not matched to a gene: 5. The CDR3 is made up of 15 amino acids. The CDR3 sequence is CASRAGTGGHNEQFF. DNA for the CDR3: TGCGCCAGCAGGGCCGGGACAGGGGGCCACAATGAGCAGTTCTTC.

V is TRBV7-2 and J is TRBJ2-5, with D perhaps TRBD1 (6 bases). The CDR3 contains 13 residues. Germline V gene sequence: CDR1 SGHTA, CDR2 FQGNSA. Trimming stripped 5 bases from V and 5 bases from J, with 12 bases between. CDR3 sequence: CASSTRDTETQYF. The DNA of the CDR3 is TGTGCCAGCAGCACCCGGGACACGGAGACCCAGTACTTC.

This chain links TRBV5-1 with TRBJ1-1; 7 bases line up with TRBD1. The germline V gene has CDR1 SGHRS and CDR2 YFSETQ. V trimming: 0 bases; J trimming: 4 bases; junction bases outside the gene matches: 6. This CDR3 is built from 15 residues. CDR3 nucleotides: TGCGCCAGCAGCTTGGCCGGCCAGGGGGGCACTGAAGCTTTCTTT. This sequence encodes CASSLAGQGGTEAFF.

This chain uses TRBV25-1 with TRBJ1-4; D unclear. This CDR3 has 18 residues. V was clipped by 2 bases and J by 4 bases, with 20 bases between them. Germline V gene sequence: CDR1 MGHDK, CDR2 SYGVNS. The CDR3 DNA is TGTGCCAGCAGTGAAGTTGTCAGACACATCACGGATAATGAAAAACTGTTTTTT. The encoded protein is CASSEVVRHITDNEKLFF.